A single sample is the source of the 27 T cell receptor beta chains below, sequenced in a study of blood T cell repertoires in COVID-19. Libraries were prepared by immunoSEQ multiplex PCR; TCRdb keeps only in-frame clonotypes and omits some of them. The sample includes around 310,000 clones, around 92% of them seen just once. The material sequenced was PBMCs or T cells enriched from blood (not recorded which). The origin of the receptors is a woman aged 30 to 39 who had recovered from COVID-19.

The chain is built from TRBV13 and TRBJ2-1; 8 bases map to TRBD1. The CDR3 is made up of 14 amino acids. V dropped 3 bases and J dropped 8; count of bases not matched to a gene: 6. The germline V gene has CDR1 PRHDT and CDR2 FYEKMQ (reference sequence). The DNA of the CDR3 is TGTGCCAGCAGCTTTACAGGGGGTCAGTATGAGCAGTTCTTC. Protein sequence: CASSFTGGQYEQFF.

The V call is TRBV18, the J call TRBJ2-3; a weak D match, TRBD1 (6 bases). Germline V gives CDR1 KGHSH, CDR2 LQKENI. The CDR3 loop spans 14 amino acids. Between the trimmed V and J ends, which lost 3 bases and 5 bases, there was a span of 12 bases. Here the CDR3 reads CASSPGHVVDTQYF. Here the CDR3 DNA reads TGTGCCAGCTCACCGGGACACGTAGTAGATACGCAGTATTTT.

J is TRBJ1-2 and V is TRBV5-1; D possibly corresponds to TRBD1 (5 bases). Per germline, CDR1 SGHRS and CDR2 YFSETQ. The CDR3 covers 14 residues. Trimming took 0 bases from V and 4 from J, leaving 10 bases between them. Here the CDR3 DNA reads TGCGCCAGCAGCTTGGAGGGGCGCCTCTATGGCTACACCTTC. Translated, it gives CASSLEGRLYGYTF.

The V and J genes are TRBV19 and TRBJ2-2; tentatively, D is TRBD1 (6 bases). Trimming took 3 bases from V and 0 from J, leaving 11 bases between them. The CDR3 totals 16 residues. Germline CDR1 reads LNHDA; CDR2 reads SQIVND (reference sequence). The CDR3 DNA reads as TGTGCCAGTAGTATGTGGACAGTGCCGAACACCGGGGAGCTGTTTTTT. Translation gives CASSMWTVPNTGELFF.

Here the CDR3 DNA reads TGTGCCAGCAACTACCAGGGGACAGACGAAGCTTTCTTT. Translation: CASNYQGTDEAFF. This chain links TRBV11-2 with TRBJ1-1; 7 positions match TRBD1. Germline values: CDR1 SGHAT, CDR2 FQNNGV. With V trimmed by 7 bases and J by 8 bases, 10 bases remained unmatched. CDR3 size: 13 residues.

The chain is built from TRBV5-1 and TRBJ2-1; 11 bases match TRBD2. Germline CDR1 SGHRS, CDR2 YFSETQ. The CDR3 covers 17 residues. J was trimmed by 4 bases and V by 4 bases; bases with no gene match: 10. DNA for the CDR3: TGCGCCAGCAGCGCCAGCCCCGGGACTAGCGGATACAATGAGCAGTTCTTC. Amino acid sequence: CASSASPGTSGYNEQFF.

The CDR3 reads CASSLGGTPKPQDTQYF. The CDR3 nucleotides read TGTGCCAGCAGCCTGGGGGGGACCCCAAAACCCCAAGATACGCAGTATTTT. The chain recombines TRBV4-2 with TRBJ2-3; TRBD2 matches at 7 bases. The V gene end was trimmed by 4 bases and the J gene end by 5 bases; junction bases not matched to a gene: 15. This CDR3 spans 17 amino acids. CDR1 and CDR2 (germline): LGHNA, YNFKEQ.

V and J are TRBV7-8 and TRBJ1-1; TRBD1 might be the D (5 bases). Germline CDR1 and CDR2: SGHVS and FQNEAQ. The V end lost 0 bases, the J end lost 4 bases, and 12 bases lay between the germline ends. This CDR3 has 15 amino acids. Here the CDR3 reads CASSLAPGGSTEAFF. The CDR3 DNA follows: TGTGCCAGCAGCTTAGCCCCGGGGGGATCCACTGAAGCTTTCTTT.

There are a few counts of this clone. The chain couples TRBV29-1 to TRBJ2-3; D is perhaps TRBD1 (6 bases). This CDR3 is built from 12 residues. V dropped 5 bases and J dropped 1 base, with 7 bases sitting between them. Per the germline V gene, CDR1 is SQVTM and CDR2 is ANQGSEA. CDR3: CSVKGGTDTQYF. The CDR3 region has the DNA TGCAGCGTTAAGGGGGGCACAGATACGCAGTATTTT.

The gene calls are TRBV5-1 and TRBJ2-2; D is undetermined. This CDR3 has 15 residues. Germline V lookup: CDR1 SGHRS, CDR2 YFSETQ. Trimming left V 0 bases short and J 1 base short, with 7 bases between. The CDR3 loop reads CASSLAEWNTGELFF. Written as DNA, the CDR3 is TGCGCCAGCAGCTTGGCCGAGTGGAACACCGGGGAGCTGTTTTTT.

The chain couples TRBV7-2 to TRBJ2-5, with 13 positions matching TRBD2. V shed 1 base, J shed 4 bases, and the junction held 12 bases outside the gene matches. Germline CDR1 SGHTA, CDR2 FQGNSA. The CDR3 extends over 19 amino acids. In nucleotides, the CDR3 is TGTGCCAGCAGCTTAGGACTAGCGGGGGGACCGAGGTACAGAGAGACCCAGTACTTC. This gives the protein CASSLGLAGGPRYRETQYF.

The V and J genes are TRBV30 and TRBJ1-4; tentative D call: TRBD1 (6 bases). This CDR3 comprises 13 residues. The ends were cut back, 2 bases at V and 10 bases at J, with 14 bases in the middle. The germline V gene encodes CDR1 GTSNPN and CDR2 SVGIG (reference sequence). In DNA form, the CDR3 reads TGTGCCTGGAGTCCTGCAGGGGCGATAAAACTGTTTTTT. As protein: CAWSPAGAIKLFF.

The chain links TRBV19 to TRBJ1-1; a possible D gene is TRBD1 (5 bases). CDR3 length: 15 residues. V was pared by 3 bases and J by 7 bases, with 18 bases between. CDR1 and CDR2 from the germline V gene are LNHDA and SQIVND (reference sequence). In nucleotides, the CDR3 is TGTGCCAGTAGTATCCTCTTTGCGGGGGAGAATGAAGCTTTCTTT. Its protein product is CASSILFAGENEAFF.

This sequence joins TRBV29-1 and TRBJ1-2; 9 bases align to TRBD1. The CDR3 runs to 14 residues. The germline V gene encodes CDR1 SQVTM and CDR2 ANQGSEA. The junction had 9 bases not matched to a gene; V was cut back by 2 bases and J by 8 bases. The CDR3 protein is CSVERDRAWQGYTF. CDR3 nucleotides: TGCAGCGTTGAAAGGGACAGGGCTTGGCAGGGCTACACCTTC.

This sequence joins TRBV21-1 and TRBJ1-2. TRBV21-1 constitutes a pseudogene. The CDR3 contains 18 residues. CDR3 nucleotides: TGTGCCAGCAGCAAATGGGAGCTAGGGCCTCGGGTGACCTATGGCTACACCTTC. Amino acid sequence: CASSKWELGPRVTYGYTF.

The gene calls are TRBV7-9 and TRBJ2-2; maybe TRBD1 (6 bases). The CDR3 has 15 amino acids. The germline CDR1 and CDR2 sequences are SEHNR and FQNEAQ (reference sequence). Trimming cost V 3 bases and J 4 bases, with 12 bases left between them. DNA for the CDR3: TGTGCCAGCAGCTTGGACAGCCGCTCCACCGGGGAGCTGTTTTTT. Translating gives CASSLDSRSTGELFF.

This chain joins TRBV19 and TRBJ1-3, with 7 nucleotides matching TRBD1. V shed 1 base, J shed 4 bases, and the junction held 4 bases outside the gene matches. CDR3 length equals 15 residues. Germline V gene sequence: CDR1 LNHDA, CDR2 SQIVND (reference sequence). The CDR3 sequence: CASSIAGTAGNTIYF. The CDR3 DNA reads TGTGCCAGTAGTATAGCCGGGACAGCCGGAAACACCATATATTTT.

This rearrangement joins TRBV30 to TRBJ1-1, with unresolved D. CDR3 size: 12 residues. The V end lost 4 bases, the J end lost 2 bases, and 8 bases lay between the germline ends. Germline V gives CDR1 GTSNPN, CDR2 SVGIG (reference sequence). CDR3 DNA sequence: TGTGCCTGGAACAGAGACAACACTGAAGCTTTCTTT. Translation: CAWNRDNTEAFF.

Only one count was recorded for this clone. The chain is built from TRBV14 and TRBJ2-1; 12 bases map to TRBD2. The CDR3 is made up of 21 amino acids. From germline, CDR1 is SGHDN and CDR2 FVKESK. V gave up 4 bases and J gave up 5 bases; unmatched junction bases: 21. CDR3 DNA: TGTGCCAGCAGCCCTTCCATTAAGACTAGCGGGAGAGCATCGTGGGACAATGAGCAGTTCTTC. Its translation is CASSPSIKTSGRASWDNEQFF.

This clone was detected once. The chain links TRBV2 to TRBJ2-1; 7 bases match TRBD2. Germline assignment: CDR1 SNHLY and CDR2 FYNNEI. V lost 6 bases to trimming and J lost 8 bases; unmatched junction nucleotides: 4. This CDR3 is 12 amino acids long. CDR3 loop: CASRGGVYEQFF. For the CDR3, the DNA is TGTGCCAGCAGGGGAGGGGTGTATGAGCAGTTCTTC.

The chain has TRBV5-8 and TRBJ2-7; 7 nucleotides line up with TRBD1. CDR1 is SGHTS and CDR2 is YDEGEE in the germline V gene. V shed 1 base, J shed 4 bases, and the junction held 5 bases outside the gene matches. The CDR3 totals 14 residues. CDR3 bases: TGTGCCAGCAGCTTGAACAGGGGTCCATACGAGCAGTACTTC. Translating gives CASSLNRGPYEQYF.

The CDR3 region is CASSRRGGGEQFF. The CDR3 DNA reads as TGTGCCAGCAGCCGACGGGGAGGGGGTGAGCAGTTCTTC. This sequence joins TRBV4-2 and TRBJ2-1, with D perhaps TRBD2 (7 bases). The CDR3 covers 13 residues. V was pared by 4 bases and J by 9 bases, with 13 bases between. CDR1 is LGHNA, CDR2 YNFKEQ, per germline.

The V and J genes are TRBV25-1 and TRBJ1-5; D remains unclear. This CDR3 contains 13 residues. The V end lost 4 bases, the J end lost 3 bases, and 7 bases lay between the germline ends. Germline V gene data show CDR1 as MGHDK and CDR2 as SYGVNS. In DNA, the CDR3 is TGTGCCAGCAGTGCTTCAGACAATCAGCCCCAGCATTTT. Protein product: CASSASDNQPQHF. Combining the CDR3 with reference TRBV25-1 and TRBJ1-5 gives the whole variable domain EADIYQTPRYLVIGTGKKITLECSQTMGHDKMYWYQQDPGMELHLIHYSYGVNSTEKGDLSSESTVSRIRTEHFPLTLESARPSHTSQYLCASSASDNQPQHFGDGTRLSIL.

This clone was seen a few times. The CDR3 spells CASSLGGTNNQPQHF. DNA for the CDR3: TGTGCCAGCAGCTTGGGCGGGACGAATAATCAGCCCCAGCATTTT. The J gene is TRBJ1-5, the V gene TRBV5-4; perhaps TRBD1 as D (5 bases). The length of the CDR3 is 15 residues. The V gene lost 0 bases and the J gene lost 4 bases, with 11 bases spanning the gap. CDR1 and CDR2 (germline): SGHNT, YYREEE (reference sequence).

V is TRBV30 and J is TRBJ1-1, with D possibly matching TRBD1 (6 bases). The CDR3 is 13 residues long. Trimming stripped 1 base from V and 2 bases from J, with 8 bases between. The germline V gene encodes CDR1 GTSNPN and CDR2 SVGIG (reference sequence). CDR3 sequence (DNA): TGTGCCTGGAGTGAAGGGACAAACACTGAAGCTTTCTTT. Translation: CAWSEGTNTEAFF.

The chain links TRBV6-5 to TRBJ2-7; 8 bases align to TRBD1. Germline CDR1 MNHEY, CDR2 SVGAGI. The V and J ends lost 7 bases and 2 bases, in that order; junction bases with no gene match: 4. There are 13 residues in the CDR3. The chain's CDR3 is CASTRTGTYEQYF. CDR3 nucleotide sequence: TGTGCCAGCACTCGGACAGGGACCTACGAGCAGTACTTC.

This chain links TRBV28 with TRBJ2-5; no clear D. Trimming stripped 2 bases from V and 2 bases from J, with 6 bases between. The CDR3 sequence is 13 residues long. Germline lookup yields CDR1 MDHEN and CDR2 SYDVKM. CDR3 in amino acids: CASSLGIQETQYF. Here the CDR3 DNA reads TGTGCCAGCAGTTTAGGCATACAAGAGACCCAGTACTTC.